This TCR beta chain was recorded in a study of cytomegalovirus exposure and HLA in healthy donors. About the research overall: Early released data comprised around 79 million unique TCRs from HLA-typed donors.

At the time of sampling, donors were nominally healthy, though unrecorded immune exposures were likely. The table lists this clone with a count of one. Its antigen remains unidentified. Compared with germline, one end of the junction differs, possibly owing to a read error. Study observations and caveats: Cytomegalovirus status was reportedly diagnosed by the classifier with high sensitivity and specificity. A missense variant in DCLRE1C was later tied to TCR beta V- and J-gene trimming.

PCR involved 60 Vbeta and 13 Jbeta primers. Data came from immunoSEQ multiplex PCR; TCRdb stores just in-frame clones and leaves some out. This table holds roughly 70,000 clones, about 74% found once. The clonotype was recovered from a human donor in good health. The sequencing sample was made of PBMCs.

DNA of the CDR3: TGCGCCAGCAGCCAGAGACAGACTTACGTGCAGTACTTC. Translation: CASSQRQTYVQYF. This chain links TRBV4-1 with TRBJ2-7; D possibly corresponds to TRBD1 (5 bases). The CDR3 runs 13 residues. The V gene's germline CDR1 is MGHRA and CDR2 YSYEKL.